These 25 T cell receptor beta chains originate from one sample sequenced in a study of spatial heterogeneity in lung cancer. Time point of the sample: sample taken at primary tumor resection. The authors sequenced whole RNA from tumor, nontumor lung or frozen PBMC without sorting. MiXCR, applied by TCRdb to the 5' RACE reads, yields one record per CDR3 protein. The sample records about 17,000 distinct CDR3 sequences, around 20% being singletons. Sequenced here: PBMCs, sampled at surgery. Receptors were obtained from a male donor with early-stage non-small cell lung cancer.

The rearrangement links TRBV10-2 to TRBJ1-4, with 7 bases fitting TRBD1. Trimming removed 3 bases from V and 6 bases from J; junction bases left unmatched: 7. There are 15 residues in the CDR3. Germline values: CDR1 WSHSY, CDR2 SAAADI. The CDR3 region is CASSDSPGQYEKLFF. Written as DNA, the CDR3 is TGCGCCAGCAGTGATAGCCCGGGACAGTATGAAAAACTGTTTTTT.

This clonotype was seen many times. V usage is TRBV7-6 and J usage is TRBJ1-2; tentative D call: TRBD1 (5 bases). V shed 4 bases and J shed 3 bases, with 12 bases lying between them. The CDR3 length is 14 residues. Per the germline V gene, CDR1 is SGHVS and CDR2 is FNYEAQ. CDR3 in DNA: TGTGCCAGCAGCTCGCGGGACGGCGACTATGGCTACACCTTC. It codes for CASSSRDGDYGYTF. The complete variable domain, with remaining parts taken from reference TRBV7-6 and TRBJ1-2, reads GAGVSQSPRYKVTKRGQDVALRCDPISGHVSLYWYRQALGQGPEFLTYFNYEAQQDKSGLPNDRFSAERPEGSISTLTIQRTEQRDSAMYRCASSSRDGDYGYTFGSGTRLTVV.

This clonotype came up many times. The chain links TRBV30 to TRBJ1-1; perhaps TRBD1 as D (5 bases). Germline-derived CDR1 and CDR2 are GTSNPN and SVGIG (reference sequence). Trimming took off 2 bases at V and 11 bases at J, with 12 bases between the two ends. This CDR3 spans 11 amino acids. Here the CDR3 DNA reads TGTGCCTGGAGTAGGTTACAGGTGGCTTTCTTT. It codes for CAWSRLQVAFF.

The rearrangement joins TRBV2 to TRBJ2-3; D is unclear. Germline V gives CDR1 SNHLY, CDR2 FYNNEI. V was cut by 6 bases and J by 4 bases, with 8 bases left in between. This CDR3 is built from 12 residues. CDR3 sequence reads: CASRKPPDTQYF. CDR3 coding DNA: TGTGCCAGCAGGAAGCCCCCAGATACGCAGTATTTT. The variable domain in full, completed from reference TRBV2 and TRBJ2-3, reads EPEVTQTPSHQVTQMGQEVILRCVPISNHLYFYWYRQILGQKVEFLVSFYNNEISEKSEIFDDQFSVERPDGSNFTLKIRSTKLEDSAMYFCASRKPPDTQYFGPGTRLTVL.

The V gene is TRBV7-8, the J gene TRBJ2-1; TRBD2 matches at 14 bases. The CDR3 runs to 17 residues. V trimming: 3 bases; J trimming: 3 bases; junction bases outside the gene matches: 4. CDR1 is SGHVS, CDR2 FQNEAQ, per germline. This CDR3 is CASSFWTSGGRYNEQFF. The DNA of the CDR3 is TGTGCCAGCAGCTTTTGGACTAGCGGGGGGCGCTACAATGAGCAGTTCTTC.

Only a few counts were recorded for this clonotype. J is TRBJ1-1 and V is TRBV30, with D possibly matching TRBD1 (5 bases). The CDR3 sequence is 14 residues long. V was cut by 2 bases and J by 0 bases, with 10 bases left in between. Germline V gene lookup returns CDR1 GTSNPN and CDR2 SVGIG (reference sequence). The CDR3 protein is CAWSRGSVNTEAFF. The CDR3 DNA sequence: TGTGCCTGGAGTAGGGGATCGGTGAACACTGAAGCTTTCTTT.

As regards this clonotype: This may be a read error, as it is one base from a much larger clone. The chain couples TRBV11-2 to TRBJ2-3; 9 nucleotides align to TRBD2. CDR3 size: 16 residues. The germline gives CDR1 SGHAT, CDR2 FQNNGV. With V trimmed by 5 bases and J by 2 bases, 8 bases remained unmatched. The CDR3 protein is CASSTTGGGATDTQYF. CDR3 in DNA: TGTGCCAGCAGCACAACTGGCGGGGGGGCCACAGATACGCAGTATTTT.

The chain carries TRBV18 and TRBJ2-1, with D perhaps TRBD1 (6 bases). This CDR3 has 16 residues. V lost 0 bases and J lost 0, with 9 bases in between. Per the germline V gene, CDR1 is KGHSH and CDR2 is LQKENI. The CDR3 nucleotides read TGTGCCAGCTCACCACCCGGACAGAGCTCCTACAATGAGCAGTTCTTC. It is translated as CASSPPGQSSYNEQFF.

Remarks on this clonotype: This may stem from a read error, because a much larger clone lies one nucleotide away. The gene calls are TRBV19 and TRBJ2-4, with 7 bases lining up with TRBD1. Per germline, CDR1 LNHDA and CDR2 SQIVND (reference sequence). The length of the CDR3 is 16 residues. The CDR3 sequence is CASSHRSGTAKSIQYF. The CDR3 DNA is TGTGCCAGTAGCCATCGATCCGGGACAGCAAAAAGCATTCAGTACTTC.

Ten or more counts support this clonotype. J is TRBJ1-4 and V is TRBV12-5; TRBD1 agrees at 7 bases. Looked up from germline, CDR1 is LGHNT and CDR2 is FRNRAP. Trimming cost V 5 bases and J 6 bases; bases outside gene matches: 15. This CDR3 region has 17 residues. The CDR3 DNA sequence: TGTGCTAGTGGTGCCGCTTTTCCGGGACAGTCTGATGAAAAACTGTTTTTT. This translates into CASGAAFPGQSDEKLFF.

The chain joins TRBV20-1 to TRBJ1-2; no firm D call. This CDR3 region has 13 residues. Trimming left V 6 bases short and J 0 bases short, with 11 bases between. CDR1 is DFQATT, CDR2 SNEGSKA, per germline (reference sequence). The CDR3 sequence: CSAPTTANYGYTF. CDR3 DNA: TGCAGTGCCCCGACGACTGCTAACTATGGCTACACCTTC.

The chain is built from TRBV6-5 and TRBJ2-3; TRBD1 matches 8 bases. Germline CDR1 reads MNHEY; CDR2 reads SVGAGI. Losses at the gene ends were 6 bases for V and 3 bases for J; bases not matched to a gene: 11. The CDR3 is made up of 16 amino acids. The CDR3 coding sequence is TGTGCCAGCAGCCTCGCAGGGGGCCGGGGGACAGATACGCAGTATTTT. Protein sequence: CASSLAGGRGTDTQYF.

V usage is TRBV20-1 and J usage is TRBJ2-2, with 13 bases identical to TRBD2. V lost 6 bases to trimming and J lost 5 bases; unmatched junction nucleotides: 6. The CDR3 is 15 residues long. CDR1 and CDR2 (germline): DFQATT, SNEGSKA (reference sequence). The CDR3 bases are TGCAGTGCAAGACTAGCGGGGGGCCGAACCGGGGAGCTGTTTTTT. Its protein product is CSARLAGGRTGELFF.

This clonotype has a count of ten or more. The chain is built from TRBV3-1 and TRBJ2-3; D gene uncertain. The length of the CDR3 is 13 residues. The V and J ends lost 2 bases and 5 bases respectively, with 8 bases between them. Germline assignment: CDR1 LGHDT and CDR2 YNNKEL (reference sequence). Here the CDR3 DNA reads TGTGCCAGCAGCCAACGTGAAGGAGATACGCAGTATTTT. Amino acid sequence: CASSQREGDTQYF.

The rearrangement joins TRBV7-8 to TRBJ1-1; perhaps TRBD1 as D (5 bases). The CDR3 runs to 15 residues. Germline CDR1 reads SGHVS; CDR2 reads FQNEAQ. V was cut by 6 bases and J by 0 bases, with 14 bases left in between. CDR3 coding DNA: TGTGCCAGCAGTTCCGTAGGGACGTTGAACACTGAAGCTTTCTTT. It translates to CASSSVGTLNTEAFF.

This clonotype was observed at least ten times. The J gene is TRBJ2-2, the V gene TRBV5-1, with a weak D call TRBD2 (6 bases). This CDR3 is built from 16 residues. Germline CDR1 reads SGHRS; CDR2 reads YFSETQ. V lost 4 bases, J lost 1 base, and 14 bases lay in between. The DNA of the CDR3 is TGCGCCAGCAGCGCCTCCGGGACTCGGAACACCGGGGAGCTGTTTTTT. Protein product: CASSASGTRNTGELFF.

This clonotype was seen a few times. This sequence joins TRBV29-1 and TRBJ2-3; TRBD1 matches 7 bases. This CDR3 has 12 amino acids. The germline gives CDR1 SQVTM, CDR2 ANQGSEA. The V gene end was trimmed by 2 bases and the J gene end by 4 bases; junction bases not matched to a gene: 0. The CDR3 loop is CSVEQGADTQYF. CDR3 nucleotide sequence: TGCAGCGTTGAACAGGGGGCAGATACGCAGTATTTT.

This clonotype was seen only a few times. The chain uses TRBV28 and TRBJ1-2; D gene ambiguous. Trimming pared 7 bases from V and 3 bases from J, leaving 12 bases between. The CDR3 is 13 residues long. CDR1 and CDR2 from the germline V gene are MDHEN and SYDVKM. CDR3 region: CASTTGNYYGYTF. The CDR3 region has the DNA TGTGCCAGCACCACCGGGAATTACTATGGCTACACCTTC.

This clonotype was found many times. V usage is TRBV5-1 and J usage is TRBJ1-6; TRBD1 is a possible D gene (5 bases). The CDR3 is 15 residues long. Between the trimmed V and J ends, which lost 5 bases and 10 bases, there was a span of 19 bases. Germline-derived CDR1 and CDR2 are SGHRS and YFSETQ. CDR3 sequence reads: CASSPGGTGGSPLHF. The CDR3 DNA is TGCGCCAGCAGTCCCGGGGGGACGGGCGGCTCACCCCTCCACTTT.

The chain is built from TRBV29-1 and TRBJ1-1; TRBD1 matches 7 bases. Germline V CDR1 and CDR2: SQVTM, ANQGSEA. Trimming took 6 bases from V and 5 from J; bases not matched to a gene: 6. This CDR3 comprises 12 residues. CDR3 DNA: TGCAGCGTGGCAGGGGGAGAAACTGAAGCTTTCTTT. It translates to CSVAGGETEAFF. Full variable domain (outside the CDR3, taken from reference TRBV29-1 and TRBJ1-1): SAVISQKPSRDICQRGTSLTIQCQVDSQVTMMFWYRQQPGQSLTLIATANQGSEATYESGFVIDKFPISRPNLTFSTLTVSNMSPEDSSIYLCSVAGGETEAFFGQGTRLTVV.

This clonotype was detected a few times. CDR3 region: CASSQKIGMSGNTIYF. CDR3 bases: TGTGCCAGCAGCCAAAAAATAGGCATGTCTGGAAACACCATATATTTT. The genes are TRBV3-1 and TRBJ1-3; D remains unclear. Germline CDR1 is LGHDT and CDR2 is YNNKEL (reference sequence). Trimming shortened V by 2 bases and J by 1 base, and 12 bases separated the two germline ends. The CDR3 covers 16 residues. The whole variable domain, remainder taken from reference TRBV3-1 and TRBJ1-3, is DTAVSQTPKYLVTQMGNDKSIKCEQNLGHDTMYWYKQDSKKFLKIMFSYNNKELIINETVPNRFSPKSPDKAHLNLHINSLELGDSAVYFCASSQKIGMSGNTIYFGEGSWLTVV.

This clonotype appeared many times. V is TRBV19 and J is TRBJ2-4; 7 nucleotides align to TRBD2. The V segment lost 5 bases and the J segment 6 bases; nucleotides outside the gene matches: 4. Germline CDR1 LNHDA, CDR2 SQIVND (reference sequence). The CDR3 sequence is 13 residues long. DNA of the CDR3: TGTGCCAGTAGTTTGGGGGGGATAAACATTCAGTACTTC. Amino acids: CASSLGGINIQYF. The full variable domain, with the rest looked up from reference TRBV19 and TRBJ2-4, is DGGITQSPKYLFRKEGQNVTLSCEQNLNHDAMYWYRQDPGQGLRLIYYSQIVNDFQKGDIAEGYSVSREKKESFPLTVTSAQKNPTAFYLCASSLGGINIQYFGAGTRLSVL.

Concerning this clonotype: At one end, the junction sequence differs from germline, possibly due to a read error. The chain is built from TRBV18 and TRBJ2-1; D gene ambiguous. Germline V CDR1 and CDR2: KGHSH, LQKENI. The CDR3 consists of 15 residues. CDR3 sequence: CACSPGRSSYNEQFF. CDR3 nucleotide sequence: TGTGCCTGCTCACCCGGCCGGAGCTCCTACAATGAGCAGTTCTTC.

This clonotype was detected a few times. The CDR3 here is CASSIPGTGGSTF. For the CDR3, the DNA is TGTGCCAGCAGTATCCCCGGGACAGGGGGCAGCACCTTC. The gene calls are TRBV6-5 and TRBJ1-2; 12 bases line up with TRBD1. The CDR3 totals 13 residues. V lost 5 bases, J lost 13 bases, and 8 bases stayed unmatched. The germline V gene encodes CDR1 MNHEY and CDR2 SVGAGI.

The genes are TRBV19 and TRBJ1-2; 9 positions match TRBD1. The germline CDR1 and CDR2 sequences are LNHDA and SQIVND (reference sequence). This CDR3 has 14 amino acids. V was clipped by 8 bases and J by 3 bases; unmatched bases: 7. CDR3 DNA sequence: TGTGCCAGTGGCGGGACAGGGTGGGACTATGGCTACACCTTC. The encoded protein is CASGGTGWDYGYTF.